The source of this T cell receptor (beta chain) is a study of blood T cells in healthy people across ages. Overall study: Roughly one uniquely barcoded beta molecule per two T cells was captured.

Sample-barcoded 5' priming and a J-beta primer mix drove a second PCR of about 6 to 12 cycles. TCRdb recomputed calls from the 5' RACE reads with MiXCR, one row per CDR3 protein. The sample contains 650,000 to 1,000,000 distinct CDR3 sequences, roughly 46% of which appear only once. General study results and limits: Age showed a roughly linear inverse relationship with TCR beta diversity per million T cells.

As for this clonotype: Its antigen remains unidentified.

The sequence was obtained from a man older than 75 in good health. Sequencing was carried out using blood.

CDR3 loop: CASSQPPIGLAPVEQYF. As DNA, the CDR3 is TGTGCCAGCAGTCAACCACCAATCGGACTAGCGCCGGTCGAGCAGTACTTC. The rearrangement joins TRBV28 to TRBJ2-7; TRBD2 agrees at 9 bases. The J segment lost 6 bases and the V segment lost 5 bases, leaving 17 bases of the junction unmatched. The CDR3 has 17 amino acids. Germline V lookup: CDR1 MDHEN, CDR2 SYDVKM.